This T cell receptor (beta chain) was captured in a study of CD8+ T cells in alopecia areata. RNA extraction was followed by reverse transcription into cDNA, which acted as the sequencing template. Clones were sequenced by immunoSEQ multiplex PCR, and TCRdb holds only the in-frame ones, with some missing. The table shows more than 200,000 clones, with over 40% occurring only once. J gave up 2 bases and V 6 bases, and 7 bases lay outside the gene matches. From germline, CDR1 is SNHLY and CDR2 FYNNEI. This CDR3 is 15 amino acids long. Treatment here: oral pan-JAK inhibitor, 5-10 mg twice daily. This clonotype was sampled from a human donor with alopecia areata. This sample comprised CD4+ T cells sorted from blood, obtained at approximately week 36, from a patient treated with tofacitinib. This rearrangement joins TRBV2 to TRBJ1-2; 9 bases are a match to TRBD1. The CDR3 DNA follows: TGTGCCAGCAGGACCGGGACAGGGACCAACTATGGCTACACCTTC. Its translation: CASRTGTGTNYGYTF.